A single sample is the source of the 30 T cell receptor beta chains below, sequenced in a study of breast tumors, draining lymph nodes, adjacent tissues. Each CDR3 protein is one row after TCRdb ran MiXCR on the multiplex PCR reads. The table records over 150,000 distinct CDR3 sequences, around a third of them present only once. The lymph nodes were axillary draining lymph nodes from breast cancer patients. Material: axillary lymph node tissue. The receptors were gathered from a female donor with breast cancer. Some clones in this sample may be carry-over from other donors' samples.

This clonotype appeared many times. This chain connects TRBV7-9 to TRBJ1-2; 8 bases map to TRBD1. The J segment lost 4 bases and the V segment lost 5 bases, leaving 9 bases of the junction unmatched. In germline, CDR1 is SEHNR, CDR2 FQNEAQ (reference sequence). The CDR3 has 15 residues. The DNA of the CDR3 is TGTGCCAGCAGCCCACGGACAGGGATCGGCTATGGCTACACCTTC. It codes for CASSPRTGIGYGYTF.

A word on this clonotype: This is likely a read error, given that the CDR3 carries no conserved phenylalanine or tryptophan at its end. The DNA is omitted, as the CDR3 cannot be located on it reliably, and the CDR3 follows TCRdb's listing. The chain links TRBV7-9 to TRBJ2-5; the DNA was not used to check the table's D call, TRBD1. The CDR3 spans 17 residues, counting both ends. Germline V lookup: CDR1 SEHNR, CDR2 FQNEAQ (reference sequence). The CDR3 loop is CASSPARGLENGYTFGS.

This clonotype was recorded at least ten times. The rearrangement uses TRBV5-5 and TRBJ2-5, with a tentative D call TRBD2 (5 bases). V gave up 2 bases and J gave up 3 bases, with 11 bases separating them. The germline V gene encodes CDR1 SGHKS and CDR2 YYEKEE (reference sequence). This CDR3 has 14 amino acids. The chain's CDR3 is CASSLEGSEETQYF. CDR3 DNA sequence: TGTGCCAGCAGCTTAGAGGGCAGTGAAGAGACCCAGTACTTC.

This clonotype was counted many times. The chain is built from TRBV9 and TRBJ1-3; the D is unclear. CDR1 is SGDLS, CDR2 YYNGEE, per germline. CDR3 length: 12 residues. Trimming cost V 4 bases and J 3 bases, with 5 bases left between them. CDR3: CASSPLGNTIYF. In nucleotides, the CDR3 is TGTGCCAGCAGCCCCCTTGGAAACACCATATATTTT.

This chain connects TRBV29-1 to TRBJ2-1, with 7 nucleotides matching TRBD2. The V segment lost 6 bases and the J segment 3 bases; nucleotides outside the gene matches: 11. The CDR3 runs to 15 residues. Per germline, CDR1 SQVTM and CDR2 ANQGSEA. CDR3 DNA: TGCAGCGTGGAGCGGGATAGCTCGTACTACAATGAGCAGTTCTTC. Protein product: CSVERDSSYYNEQFF.

This sequence joins TRBV27 and TRBJ1-2; D is possibly TRBD1 (5 bases). Germline loops: CDR1 MNHEY, CDR2 SMNVEV (reference sequence). The V gene lost 3 bases and the J gene lost 6 bases, with 17 bases spanning the gap. This CDR3 has 15 amino acids. CDR3 sequence: CASSFNRPGLDGYTF. CDR3 DNA sequence: TGTGCCAGCAGTTTCAACCGGCCAGGGCTGGATGGCTACACCTTC.

There are a few counts of this clonotype. The genes are TRBV6-6 and TRBJ2-7, with D perhaps matching TRBD2 (5 bases). The CDR3 spans 14 residues. Trimming stripped 8 bases from V and 4 bases from J, with 18 bases between. Germline V gene data show CDR1 as MNHNY and CDR2 as SVGAGI (reference sequence). CDR3 bases: TGTGCCAGCTTGCCCGGGGAAAGTATTTACGAGCAGTACTTC. Translated, it gives CASLPGESIYEQYF.

The chain recombines TRBV19 with TRBJ1-5; D ambiguous. Germline V gene lookup returns CDR1 LNHDA and CDR2 SQIVND (reference sequence). With 2 bases removed from V and 7 bases from J, the gap between germline ends came to 12 bases. The CDR3 has 14 amino acids. The CDR3 nucleotides are TGTGCCAGTAGTATAAGGGCGGGGATGCAGCCCCAGCATTTT. Its protein product is CASSIRAGMQPQHF.

There are many counts of this clonotype. The chain employs TRBV12-3 or TRBV12-4 and TRBJ2-7; 7 bases agree with TRBD1. The CDR3 contains 13 residues. J was trimmed by 5 bases and V by 6 bases; bases with no gene match: 7. The CDR3 DNA follows: TGTGCCAGCAGCCCGGGACAGTCGGACGAGCAGTACTTC. This codes for CASSPGQSDEQYF.

This clonotype has a single count. A much larger clone is a single base away; this may be a read error. This chain links TRBV6-2 or TRBV6-3 with TRBJ1-5; no clear D gene. Germline assignment: CDR1 MNHEY and CDR2 SVGEGT. The V end was cut by 5 bases, the J end by 2 bases, with 13 bases between. There are 15 residues in the CDR3. The CDR3 is CASSGTLGGNQPQHF. The CDR3 DNA reads TGTGCCAGCAGTGGTACACTCGGGGGCAATCAGCCCCAGCATTTT.

The sample holds many counts of this clonotype. V gene TRBV10-3 combines with J gene TRBJ1-4, with 9 bases identical to TRBD1. There are 14 residues in the CDR3. Germline assignment: CDR1 ENHRY and CDR2 SYGVKD. The trim removed 11 bases at V and 4 bases at J, leaving 8 bases unmatched. The CDR3 sequence is CASGDRADNEKLFF. In nucleotides, the CDR3 is TGTGCCTCCGGGGACAGGGCGGATAATGAAAAACTGTTTTTT.

In this sample, this clonotype turned up once. Mismatch with germline at one junction end may stem from a read error. V and J are TRBV7-2 and TRBJ1-3, with 7 bases aligning to TRBD1. This CDR3 has 15 amino acids. Germline V lookup: CDR1 SGHTA, CDR2 FQGNSA. Written as DNA, the CDR3 is TGTGCCAGCAGCTCGCCGGGACAGCCAGGGAACACCATACATTTT. Translation gives CASSSPGQPGNTIHF.

This clonotype has a count of ten or more. The chain couples TRBV9 to TRBJ2-3, with D hard to call. V gave up 4 bases and J gave up 0 bases, with 12 bases separating them. Germline V gives CDR1 SGDLS, CDR2 YYNGEE. This CDR3 has 15 residues. The CDR3 reads CASSRDSSSTDTQYF. CDR3 DNA: TGTGCCAGCAGCCGTGACTCTTCCAGCACAGATACGCAGTATTTT.

This clonotype was seen at least ten times. The V gene is TRBV13, the J gene TRBJ2-1, with a weak D call TRBD1 (6 bases). The CDR3 covers 12 residues. CDR1 and CDR2 (germline): PRHDT, FYEKMQ (reference sequence). V lost 8 bases to trimming and J lost 7 bases, with 12 bases between them. The CDR3 reads CASRRTANEQFF. In nucleotides, the CDR3 is TGTGCCAGCCGCCGGACAGCGAATGAGCAGTTCTTC.

This clonotype was recorded at least ten times. V gene TRBV9 combines with J gene TRBJ2-1; D assignment may be TRBD1 or TRBD2 (5 bases each). The germline CDR1 and CDR2 sequences are SGDLS and YYNGEE. The V end lost 3 bases, the J end lost 7 bases, and 14 bases lay between the germline ends. This CDR3 contains 14 residues. As DNA, the CDR3 is TGTGCCAGCAGCGCCCCGCCGGGGCAGAATGAGCAGTTCTTC. Protein product: CASSAPPGQNEQFF.

The CDR3 nucleotides read TGCGCCAGCAGCTTGCGGCCGTGGGCTAGCGGAACCTACGAGCAGTACTTC. The encoded protein is CASSLRPWASGTYEQYF. The chain uses TRBV5-1 and TRBJ2-7; 7 bases fit TRBD2. V shed 1 base and J 2 bases; nucleotides not matched to a gene: 12. CDR1 is SGHRS and CDR2 is YFSETQ in the germline V gene. The CDR3 runs 17 residues.

Only a few counts were recorded for this clonotype. The chain is built from TRBV3-1 and TRBJ2-3, with 11 positions matching TRBD2. V was clipped by 1 base and J by 2 bases; unmatched bases: 2. CDR3 length: 16 residues. Germline loops: CDR1 LGHDT, CDR2 YNNKEL (reference sequence). CDR3 nucleotides: TGTGCCAGCAGCCAAGTAGCGGGAGGGTTCACAGATACGCAGTATTTT. Translated: CASSQVAGGFTDTQYF.

The rearrangement links TRBV12-3 or TRBV12-4 to TRBJ1-6; D call uncertain. The V gene lost 4 bases and the J gene lost 9 bases, with 16 bases spanning the gap. The CDR3 sequence is 15 residues long. CDR3 in amino acids: CASSYTRVEGSPLHF. The CDR3 DNA reads as TGTGCCAGCAGTTACACAAGGGTAGAAGGTTCACCCCTCCACTTT.

This clonotype has a count of ten or more. This rearrangement joins TRBV7-9 to TRBJ2-1; TRBD2 is a possible D gene (5 bases). Deletions cut 2 bases from V and 5 bases from J, with 16 bases between. Germline assignment: CDR1 SEHNR and CDR2 FQNEAQ (reference sequence). CDR3 length: 16 amino acids. CDR3 bases: TGTGCCAGCAGCTTATCCCCTTCGGCGCGGGACAATGAGCAGTTCTTC. As protein: CASSLSPSARDNEQFF. The whole variable domain, filled in from reference TRBV7-9 and TRBJ2-1, reads DTGVSQNPRHKITKRGQNVTFRCDPISEHNRLYWYRQTLGQGPEFLTYFQNEAQLEKSRLLSDRFSAERPKGSFSTLEIQRTEQGDSAMYLCASSLSPSARDNEQFFGPGTRLTVL.

On this clonotype: The junction does not match germline at one end; this may be a read error. The chain is built from TRBV19 and TRBJ2-3, with 7 bases identical to TRBD1. This CDR3 region has 18 residues. Germline V gene lookup returns CDR1 LNHDA and CDR2 SQIVND (reference sequence). In DNA form, the CDR3 reads TGTGCCAGTAGTATTAACAGGGGATACGAGCAGTACACAGATACGCCGTATTTT. It is translated as CASSINRGYEQYTDTPYF.

This clonotype was picked up many times. The V gene is TRBV7-9, the J gene TRBJ2-7; 7 nucleotides line up with TRBD2. The CDR3 is 14 amino acids. After removal of 2 bases from V and 3 bases from J, the junction contained 4 bases not matched to a gene. The germline V gene encodes CDR1 SEHNR and CDR2 FQNEAQ (reference sequence). Here the CDR3 DNA reads TGTGCCAGCAGCTTATCGGAGCGGGACTACGAGCAGTACTTC. This sequence encodes CASSLSERDYEQYF.

J is TRBJ1-1 and V is TRBV28, with D uncertain. The CDR3 sequence is 13 residues long. Germline V gives CDR1 MDHEN, CDR2 SYDVKM. The V gene lost 3 bases and the J gene lost 5 bases, with 10 bases spanning the gap. CDR3 sequence reads: CASSLEVRTEAFF. As DNA, the CDR3 is TGTGCCAGCAGTTTGGAGGTGCGGACTGAAGCTTTCTTT.

This clonotype was seen many times. The rearrangement links TRBV7-2 to TRBJ2-1, with D tentatively TRBD2 (7 bases). The CDR3 sequence is 16 residues long. V was clipped by 2 bases and J by 5 bases, with 16 bases between them. CDR1 SGHTA and CDR2 FQGNSA come from the germline V gene. DNA for the CDR3: TGTGCCAGCAGCTTATGGGGCGGGGGCCCTGACAATGAGCAGTTCTTC. Its translation is CASSLWGGGPDNEQFF.

This clonotype was detected ten times or more. V usage is TRBV29-1 and J usage is TRBJ2-2; 7 positions agree with TRBD1. With V trimmed by 7 bases and J by 7 bases, 12 bases remained unmatched. This CDR3 has 14 amino acids. The germline V gene encodes CDR1 SQVTM and CDR2 ANQGSEA. The CDR3 DNA reads as TGCAGCGCCGAAGCAGGGGGTATGGACGGGGAGCTGTTTTTT. Encoded protein: CSAEAGGMDGELFF.

The V and J genes are TRBV6-5 and TRBJ2-1; 11 bases line up with TRBD1. The CDR3 contains 15 residues. Trimming at V came to 6 bases and at J to 7 bases, leaving 8 bases not matched to a gene. Germline CDR1 reads MNHEY; CDR2 reads SVGAGI. The CDR3 loop is CASSDQGQGVNEQFF. CDR3 in DNA: TGTGCCAGCAGCGACCAGGGACAGGGGGTGAATGAGCAGTTCTTC.

There are many counts of this clonotype. The chain couples TRBV6-5 to TRBJ1-1, with D uncertain. Between the trimmed V and J ends, which lost 6 bases and 0 bases, there was a span of 8 bases. The CDR3 is 13 residues long. Germline lookup yields CDR1 MNHEY and CDR2 SVGAGI. In DNA form, the CDR3 reads TGTGCCAGCAGGAGGGCGGTGAACACTGAAGCTTTCTTT. Translation gives CASRRAVNTEAFF.

For this clonotype: A much more abundant neighbour one base away suggests this may be a read error. This CDR3 fails to terminate in the conserved phenylalanine or tryptophan, so it likely reflects a read error. The chain combines TRBV7-9 with TRBJ2-4; D is possibly TRBD1 or TRBD2 (5 bases each). This CDR3 is 14 amino acids long. The ends were cut back, 3 bases at V and 9 bases at J, with 15 bases in the middle. Looked up from germline, CDR1 is SEHNR and CDR2 is FQNEAQ (reference sequence). CDR3 sequence: CASSFLDTGGIQYL. The CDR3 bases are TGTGCCAGCAGCTTCCTGGACACCGGAGGCATTCAGTACCTC.

To note about this clonotype: Because it lacks the conserved phenylalanine or tryptophan at the end, this CDR3 is likely a read error. Because the CDR3's place on the DNA is in doubt, the DNA is left out and the CDR3 is given as listed by TCRdb. The chain couples TRBV10-1 to TRBJ1-2; the table's D call of TRBD1 was not tested on the DNA. The germline V gene encodes CDR1 WNHNN and CDR2 SYGVQD (reference sequence). Both ends counted, the CDR3 spans 14 residues. The chain's CDR3 is CATRNGGGQGGAEV.

At least ten counts were recorded for this clonotype. This chain connects TRBV20-1 to TRBJ2-7; D not resolved. V was shortened by 1 base and J by 0 bases, with 10 bases between the two germline ends. The CDR3 contains 14 residues. In germline, CDR1 is DFQATT, CDR2 SNEGSKA (reference sequence). CDR3 nucleotides: TGCAGTGCTAGAGGTGCAGGAAACTCCTACGAGCAGTACTTC. It translates to CSARGAGNSYEQYF.

In its sample, this clonotype was seen a few times. V usage is TRBV3-1 and J usage is TRBJ2-3, with 11 bases identical to TRBD2. V gave up 0 bases and J gave up 8 bases; unmatched junction bases: 7. CDR1 and CDR2 (germline): LGHDT, YNNKEL (reference sequence). This CDR3 spans 16 amino acids. CDR3 DNA sequence: TGTGCCAGCAGCCAAGAATTTAGCGGGGGGGTGGGTACGCAGTATTTT. Translated, it gives CASSQEFSGGVGTQYF.